Following are 20 T cell receptor beta chains from one sample sequenced in a study of technical replicates of blood from several donors. Repertoires were generated with immunoSEQ multiplex PCR, while TCRdb's copy carries only in-frame clones and drops some. The repertoire consists of tens of thousands of clones, with roughly 88% occurring once and the leading ten covering 4.5% to 5%. Source material: PBMCs. The receptors derive from a human donor in good health. Some clones in this sample may be carry-over from other donors' samples.

The chain joins TRBV15 to TRBJ1-5; 9 nucleotides match TRBD1. The CDR3 runs 16 residues. CDR1 and CDR2 from the germline V gene are LNHNV and YYDKDF (reference sequence). Unmatched junction bases numbered 8, after V lost 2 bases and J lost 6 bases. CDR3 amino acids: CATSRQGQGKGQPQHF. The CDR3 DNA sequence: TGTGCCACCAGCAGACAAGGACAGGGGAAGGGTCAGCCCCAGCATTTT.

The chain employs TRBV4-1 and TRBJ2-7; 8 bases agree with TRBD2. The V segment lost 4 bases and the J segment 2 bases; nucleotides outside the gene matches: 4. Germline values: CDR1 MGHRA, CDR2 YSYEKL. The CDR3 spans 14 residues. The CDR3: CASSPGTRAYEQYF. CDR3 in DNA: TGCGCCAGCAGCCCCGGGACTAGGGCCTACGAGCAGTACTTC.

This chain uses TRBV7-2 with TRBJ2-1; D possibly corresponds to TRBD2 (5 bases). V gave up 5 bases and J gave up 2 bases, with 16 bases separating them. Per the germline V gene, CDR1 is SGHTA and CDR2 is FQGNSA. CDR3 length: 16 residues. The CDR3 sequence: CASSLLVQRAYNEQFF. CDR3 coding DNA: TGTGCCAGCAGCCTACTAGTACAACGGGCCTACAATGAGCAGTTCTTC.

The J gene is TRBJ2-3, the V gene TRBV9; maybe TRBD2 (6 bases). Germline V lookup: CDR1 SGDLS, CDR2 YYNGEE. Trimming pared 0 bases from V and 2 bases from J, leaving 19 bases between. The CDR3 runs to 18 residues. The CDR3 sequence is CASSVVPLGAGPTDTQYF. CDR3 nucleotides: TGTGCCAGCAGCGTAGTCCCACTAGGTGCGGGACCCACAGATACGCAGTATTTT.

Here the CDR3 DNA reads TGCGCCAGCAGCTCCGACAGGGGTTTCTCCTACAATGAGCAGTTCTTC. Residues: CASSSDRGFSYNEQFF. V is TRBV5-1 and J is TRBJ2-1; 8 bases are shared with TRBD1. The V gene's germline CDR1 is SGHRS and CDR2 YFSETQ. Trimming cost V 3 bases and J 0 bases; bases outside gene matches: 5. The CDR3 has 16 amino acids.

A single count supports this clone. The chain employs TRBV5-5 and TRBJ1-2; D possibly corresponds to TRBD1 (5 bases). V gave up 6 bases and J gave up 5 bases, with 20 bases separating them. Looked up from germline, CDR1 is SGHKS and CDR2 is YYEKEE (reference sequence). This CDR3 is built from 15 residues. CDR3 amino acids: CASNPGPASTYGYTF. Written as DNA, the CDR3 is TGTGCCAGCAACCCAGGGCCAGCTTCAACTTATGGCTACACCTTC.

The chain has TRBV10-3 and TRBJ2-2; 7 bases fit TRBD2. The length of the CDR3 is 14 residues. CDR1 ENHRY and CDR2 SYGVKD come from the germline V gene. In nucleotides, the CDR3 is TGTGGCTCTGGGGCTAGCGGGAACACCGGGGAGCTGTTTTTT. Translated, it gives CGSGASGNTGELFF.

This rearrangement joins TRBV11-1 to TRBJ1-4; 7 bases match TRBD1. CDR3 length: 14 amino acids. Trimming cost V 5 bases and J 2 bases; bases outside gene matches: 2. Germline V gene lookup returns CDR1 SGHAT and CDR2 FQDESV (reference sequence). The CDR3 region is CASSTGETNEKLFF. The CDR3 nucleotides read TGTGCCAGCAGCACAGGGGAGACTAATGAAAAACTGTTTTTT.

The DNA of the CDR3 is TGCGCCAGCAGCCAAGTGAGGTTGGCAAAATATCGCACAGATACGCAGTATTTT. It encodes CASSQVRLAKYRTDTQYF. The J gene is TRBJ2-3, the V gene TRBV4-1; D is uncertain. Trimming removed 1 base at V and 1 base at J, with 18 bases between. The germline V gene encodes CDR1 MGHRA and CDR2 YSYEKL. The CDR3 is 18 residues long.

V usage is TRBV7-7 and J usage is TRBJ2-7; no firm D call. The CDR3 runs to 14 residues. V lost 8 bases and J 2 bases, leaving 16 bases between the germline ends. Germline V gene lookup returns CDR1 SSHAT and CDR2 FNYEAQ (reference sequence). CDR3 DNA sequence: TGTGCCAGCTGCATCCGGGTGCGCCCCTACGAGCAGTACTTC. It specifies CASCIRVRPYEQYF.

The rearrangement uses TRBV7-2 and TRBJ2-1; a weak D match, TRBD2 (5 bases). The V gene lost 5 bases and the J gene lost 2 bases, with 13 bases spanning the gap. CDR1 SGHTA and CDR2 FQGNSA come from the germline V gene. This CDR3 region has 15 residues. Written as DNA, the CDR3 is TGTGCCAGCAGCCCCTCTTACGGGGCCTACAATGAGCAGTTCTTC. Amino acids: CASSPSYGAYNEQFF.

The chain couples TRBV6-5 to TRBJ1-5; 7 nucleotides line up with TRBD1. The CDR3 is made up of 14 amino acids. Germline V lookup: CDR1 MNHEY, CDR2 SVGAGI. V lost 8 bases and J lost 5; bases outside the gene matches: 9. The CDR3 is CASLQGFGDQPQHF. CDR3 sequence (DNA): TGTGCCAGCTTACAGGGGTTTGGGGATCAGCCCCAGCATTTT.

The chain links TRBV18 to TRBJ2-1, with 10 bases aligning to TRBD2. The junction had 7 bases not matched to a gene; V was cut back by 3 bases and J by 8 bases. Germline lookup yields CDR1 KGHSH and CDR2 LQKENI. The CDR3 loop spans 15 amino acids. The CDR3 nucleotides read TGTGCCAGCTCACCCAGGCTAGCGGGAGTCGATGAGCAGTTCTTC. Encoded protein: CASSPRLAGVDEQFF.

This sequence joins TRBV19 and TRBJ1-1; 10 nucleotides line up with TRBD1. Germline loops: CDR1 LNHDA, CDR2 SQIVND (reference sequence). The junction had 7 bases not matched to a gene; V was cut back by 7 bases and J by 5 bases. The CDR3 has 14 residues. DNA of the CDR3: TGTGCCAGTATCACGGGACAGGGGTATACTGAAGCTTTCTTT. Translated: CASITGQGYTEAFF. The whole variable domain, filled in from reference TRBV19 and TRBJ1-1, reads DGGITQSPKYLFRKEGQNVTLSCEQNLNHDAMYWYRQDPGQGLRLIYYSQIVNDFQKGDIAEGYSVSREKKESFPLTVTSAQKNPTAFYLCASITGQGYTEAFFGQGTRLTVV.

The rearrangement uses TRBV15 and TRBJ2-3, with D perhaps matching TRBD1 (5 bases). The V gene lost 0 bases and the J gene lost 7 bases, with 11 bases spanning the gap. This CDR3 has 14 residues. Germline lookup yields CDR1 LNHNV and CDR2 YYDKDF (reference sequence). In DNA, the CDR3 is TGTGCCACCAGCAGAGATCAGGGAAAATATACGCAGTATTTT. Its translation: CATSRDQGKYTQYF. Together with reference TRBV15 and TRBJ2-3, the CDR3 gives the full variable domain: DAMVIQNPRYQVTQFGKPVTLSCSQTLNHNVMYWYQQKSSQAPKLLFHYYDKDFNNEADTPDNFQSRRPNTSFCFLDIRSPGLGDTAMYLCATSRDQGKYTQYFGPGTRLTVL.

V and J are TRBV5-8 and TRBJ1-5; 10 bases fit TRBD1. Unmatched junction bases numbered 7, after V lost 0 bases and J lost 1 base. The CDR3 sequence is 18 residues long. Germline loops: CDR1 SGHTS, CDR2 YDEGEE. This CDR3 is CASSLGQGAWSSNQPQHF. CDR3 nucleotides: TGTGCCAGCAGCTTGGGACAGGGGGCCTGGTCGAGCAATCAGCCCCAGCATTTT.

This rearrangement joins TRBV19 to TRBJ2-3, with a tentative D call TRBD1 (6 bases). The CDR3 loop spans 17 amino acids. The germline V gene encodes CDR1 LNHDA and CDR2 SQIVND (reference sequence). Deletions cut 0 bases from V and 0 bases from J, with 13 bases between. In nucleotides, the CDR3 is TGTGCCAGTAGTATAGATAGGACAGCTACTAGCACAGATACGCAGTATTTT. Amino acid sequence: CASSIDRTATSTDTQYF.

V and J are TRBV4-2 and TRBJ2-7; D remains unclear. The V gene lost 0 bases and the J gene lost 3 bases, with 6 bases spanning the gap. The CDR3 has 13 amino acids. CDR1 and CDR2 from the germline V gene are LGHNA and YNFKEQ. Written as DNA, the CDR3 is TGTGCCAGCAGCCAAGAAGCTTTCTACGAGCAGTACTTC. This gives the protein CASSQEAFYEQYF.

The V and J genes are TRBV27 and TRBJ1-1; 8 nucleotides align to TRBD1. This CDR3 region has 18 residues. Germline CDR1 is MNHEY and CDR2 is SMNVEV (reference sequence). The trim removed 2 bases at V and 2 bases at J, leaving 13 bases unmatched. The CDR3 bases are TGTGCCAGCAGTTTAAGTGCAGGGGGCTCGCTTAGAAACACTGAAGCTTTCTTT. Its translation: CASSLSAGGSLRNTEAFF.

This sequence joins TRBV10-3 and TRBJ1-6; 9 nucleotides match TRBD1. From germline, CDR1 is ENHRY and CDR2 SYGVKD. J lost 9 bases, V lost 6 bases, and 12 bases had no gene match. The CDR3 has 16 residues. As DNA, the CDR3 is TGTGCCATCAGCCGAGGTCTGGGACAGGGAGGTTCACCCCTCCACTTT. It specifies CAISRGLGQGGSPLHF.